This T cell receptor (beta chain) is from a study of cytomegalovirus exposure and HLA in healthy donors. Study context: Drawn from HLA-typed donors, around 85 million unique TCRs were held in an early data release. General study findings and limits: When analyzed later, a missense DCLRE1C variant was found to be linked to TCR beta V- and J-gene trimming.

The CDR3 runs 18 residues. Trimming took off 1 base at V and 5 bases at J, with 21 bases between the two ends. Germline V gives CDR1 LNHNV, CDR2 YYDKDF (reference sequence). Both 60 Vbeta primers and 13 Jbeta primers went into the PCR. The assay was immunoSEQ multiplex PCR, and TCRdb's table has in-frame clones only and misses some. This sample's table has approximately 100,000 clones. With regard to this clone: As yet, its antigen is unknown.

This chain links TRBV15 with TRBJ2-1; maybe TRBD2 (6 bases). What was sequenced was PBMCs. This receptor was obtained from a man aged 35 to 55 in good health and CMV-seronegative. CDR3 sequence: CATSRGVGGIGQNNEQFF. CDR3 coding DNA: TGTGCCACCAGCAGAGGGGTGGGCGGGATCGGGCAAAACAATGAGCAGTTCTTC.